These 5 T cell receptor beta chains originate from one sample sequenced in a study. MiXCR, run by TCRdb on the RT-PCR reads, gives a single entry per CDR3 protein. The sample yields about 680,000 distinct CDR3 sequences, around 14% seen once. The sample consisted of memory CD4+ T cells from blood. The receptors were gathered from a female donor in good health, serving as a healthy control.

This clonotype came up a few times. The genes are TRBV7-2 and TRBJ2-1; 10 positions agree with TRBD1. The CDR3 is 15 amino acids. Germline V gene data show CDR1 as SGHTA and CDR2 as FQGNSA. With 5 bases clipped from V and 6 bases from J, the junction kept 7 bases outside the gene matches. This CDR3 reads CASSPDRGLSNEQFF. The CDR3 coding sequence is TGTGCCAGCAGCCCCGACAGGGGGCTTAGCAATGAGCAGTTCTTC.

The genes are TRBV27 and TRBJ2-2, with D possibly TRBD1 on 7 matching bases. Germline assignment: CDR1 MNHEY and CDR2 SMNVEV (reference sequence). The CDR3 spans 14 residues. This chain's CDR3 is CASRQGGHTGELFF. The CDR3 DNA is TGTGCATCCCGGCAGGGGGGTCACACCGGGGAGCTGTTTTTT.

The rearrangement joins TRBV27 to TRBJ1-1; 7 nucleotides match TRBD1. V was pared by 5 bases and J by 6 bases, with 9 bases of the junction left unmatched. Germline V lookup: CDR1 MNHEY, CDR2 SMNVEV (reference sequence). The CDR3 consists of 14 residues. CDR3 nucleotides: TGTGCCAGCAGTCACCCCACAGGGGCTCCTGAAGCTTTCTTT. This encodes CASSHPTGAPEAFF.

This clonotype was found a few times. The chain employs TRBV5-1 and TRBJ1-4; D is undetermined. V lost 4 bases, J lost 0 bases, and 10 bases lay in between. Germline CDR1 and CDR2: SGHRS and YFSETQ. The CDR3 sequence is 15 residues long. The CDR3 is CASSPTSTTNEKLFF. The CDR3, as DNA: TGCGCCAGCAGCCCCACAAGCACAACTAATGAAAAACTGTTTTTT.

The chain is built from TRBV11-2 and TRBJ2-3; D gene ambiguous. CDR1 is SGHAT and CDR2 is FQNNGV in the germline V gene. The CDR3 totals 16 residues. Trimming left V 0 bases short and J 1 base short, with 11 bases between. The CDR3 bases are TGTGCCAGCAGCTTAGAGGCAGGCACTCGCACAGATACGCAGTATTTT. Its protein is CASSLEAGTRTDTQYF.